This T cell receptor (beta chain) was recorded in a study of blood T cell repertoires in COVID-19. The overall study: COVID-19 samples from acute and convalescent phases originated in the United States, Italy and Spain.

Trimming shortened V by 0 bases and J by 1 base, and 10 bases separated the two germline ends. There are 16 residues in the CDR3. CDR1 and CDR2 from the germline V gene are MNHEY and SMNVEV (reference sequence). Categorization into cohorts depended on clinical history that participants reported. In the original analysis: Reference gene primers were amplified, and this amplification served to estimate nucleated cell counts. Data came from immunoSEQ multiplex PCR; TCRdb stores just in-frame clones and leaves some out. V and J calls and clone size are given by that table; D and trimming were obtained from the DNA. The sample holds about 190,000 clones; more than 70% are singletons and the top ten take about 8.6%.

Sequenced: PBMCs or T cells enriched from blood (not recorded which). The chain employs TRBV27 and TRBJ2-1; perhaps TRBD2 as D (5 bases). This sequence was found in a woman aged 30 to 39 who had recovered from COVID-19. CDR3 nucleotide sequence: TGTGCCAGCAGTTTATCGGCGGGTTCTTCCTACAATGAGCAGTTCTTC. This translates into CASSLSAGSSYNEQFF.